A selection of T cell receptor beta chains follows, all from one sample in a study of T cells expressing NK-cell markers. TCRdb reprocessed the 5' RACE reads, with one entry per CDR3 protein and no DNA. The sample totals approximately 150,000 distinct CDR3 sequences; its top ten clones hold less than 20%. Source material: blood T cells: a sorted CD56 or NKG2C T cell subset, CD4+ or CD8+ T cells, or bulk PBMC T cells (not recorded which). The origin of the receptors is a woman aged 18 to 69 in good health. Both conserved end residues are part of each CDR3.

V: TRBV12-3/TRBV12-4
J: TRBJ1-5
CDR3: CASSREGNQPQHF

V: TRBV20-1
J: TRBJ2-7
CDR3: CSAARVFHEQYF

V: TRBV4-2
J: TRBJ2-5
CDR3: CASSQDLQGAQETQYF

V: TRBV5-1
J: TRBJ2-1
CDR3: CASSLVGGFSDEQFF

V: TRBV29-1
J: TRBJ2-2
CDR3: CSVGQGLGTGELFF

V: TRBV12-3/TRBV12-4
J: TRBJ1-2
CDR3: CASSLDRAGGLYGYTF

V: TRBV9
J: TRBJ1-4
CDR3: CASSPTGAHNEKLFF

V: TRBV5-1
J: TRBJ1-2
CDR3: CASSLEGGLANGYTF

V: TRBV7-3
J: TRBJ2-2
CDR3: CASSPTGGANTGELFF

V: TRBV25-1
J: TRBJ1-1
CDR3: CASSGTSGGLVKAFF

V: TRBV5-5
J: TRBJ2-1
CDR3: CASSLGPELAYYNEQFF

V: TRBV2
J: TRBJ1-5
CDR3: CASMTEVNQPQHF

V: TRBV14
J: TRBJ2-7
CDR3: CASSHRPVRGSSYEQYF

V: TRBV20-1
J: TRBJ2-7
CDR3: CSASSPMTSGTGDEQYF

V: TRBV20-1
J: TRBJ2-1
CDR3: CSASMTSGKRDEQFF

V: TRBV5-1
J: TRBJ1-3
CDR3: CASSENENSGNTIYF

V: TRBV9
J: TRBJ2-1
CDR3: CASSVAAGSNEQFF

V: TRBV30
J: TRBJ1-1
CDR3: CAWSAGRTEAFF

V: TRBV5-1
J: TRBJ2-2
CDR3: CASSLGVSSQAKNTGELFF

V: TRBV28
J: TRBJ2-2
CDR3: CASSEPGQRVIAGELFF

V: TRBV20-1
J: TRBJ2-2
CDR3: CSASSTYTGELFF

V: TRBV30
J: TRBJ1-2
CDR3: CAFSASQHGYTF

V: TRBV20-1
J: TRBJ1-4
CDR3: CSARSGQEKRKLFF

V: TRBV5-1
J: TRBJ2-1
CDR3: CASSLQLLQEQFF

V: TRBV28
J: TRBJ2-3
CDR3: CASSSGQGIIDTQYF

V: TRBV3-1
J: TRBJ2-7
CDR3: CASSQELTASEQYF

V: TRBV29-1
J: TRBJ2-1
CDR3: CSVELAGGYNEQFF

V: TRBV27
J: TRBJ1-6
CDR3: CASRDTISPLHF

V: TRBV2
J: TRBJ2-7
CDR3: CASSGGTGAGEQYF

V: TRBV20-1
J: TRBJ2-1
CDR3: CSARDGGRTYNEQFF

V: TRBV5-4
J: TRBJ1-1
CDR3: CASSLAGPSYGAFF

V: TRBV7-8
J: TRBJ1-3
CDR3: CASSLAPFGNTIYF

V: TRBV13
J: TRBJ1-5
CDR3: CASSLGFYQPQHF

V: TRBV12-5
J: TRBJ1-1
CDR3: CASGFPGSEAFF

V: TRBV11-3
J: TRBJ2-1
CDR3: CASSLGGLSSYNEQFF

V: TRBV10-3
J: TRBJ2-5
CDR3: CAISRDREVQETQYF

V: TRBV28
J: TRBJ1-5
CDR3: CASSLRGINQPQHF

V: TRBV6-1
J: TRBJ2-7
CDR3: CASTQAASSYEQYF

V: TRBV6-1
J: TRBJ1-6
CDR3: CASNTDTYNSPLHF

V: TRBV3-1
J: TRBJ2-1
CDR3: CASSLTSGGAMGRNEQFF

V: TRBV5-1
J: TRBJ2-1
CDR3: CASSLSSSGSPYNEQFF

V: TRBV9
J: TRBJ2-5
CDR3: CASSPTTAGVGETQYF

V: TRBV12-3/TRBV12-4
J: TRBJ1-2
CDR3: CASSPTGEGYGYTF

V: TRBV5-6
J: TRBJ2-1
CDR3: CASSPIDGGNEQFF

V: TRBV20-1
J: TRBJ1-5
CDR3: CSARVYLDGNQPQHF

V: TRBV9
J: TRBJ2-6
CDR3: CASSYTGANVLTF

V: TRBV20-1
J: TRBJ1-1
CDR3: CSAPSHMNTEAFF

V: TRBV20-1
J: TRBJ1-5
CDR3: CSASTGGVGQPQHF

V: TRBV4-2
J: TRBJ2-5
CDR3: CASSQVGSGRPQETQYF

V: TRBV12-3/TRBV12-4
J: TRBJ1-1
CDR3: CASSLLQGTEAFF

V: TRBV30
J: TRBJ2-3
CDR3: CAWSVRGLETDTQYF

V: TRBV7-3
J: TRBJ2-1
CDR3: CATGLAGRNEQFF

V: TRBV2
J: TRBJ2-1
CDR3: CASGNTGLAGRTYNEQFF

V: TRBV7-2
J: TRBJ2-3
CDR3: CASNNRVTDTQYF